Many counts were recorded for the clone carrying this TCR beta chain. Unique molecular identifiers were used in preparing the TCRbeta library. TCRdb analysed the PCR reads with MiXCR anew, one entry per CDR3 protein. The sample lists about 91,000 distinct CDR3 sequences, approximately 9.2% occurring once. The CDR3 has 14 amino acids. In germline, CDR1 is SGHTA, CDR2 FQGNSA. Trimming took 1 base from V and 5 from J, leaving 12 bases between them. The data were taken from a study of T-cell reconstitution after alpha-beta-depleted transplantation in children. Source: PBMCs from the stem cell graft donor, taken from the stem cell graft. The chain joins TRBV7-2 to TRBJ2-7; possibly TRBD1 for D (7 bases). The source is a human donor who donated a stem cell graft to a child with congenital amegakaryocytic thrombocytopenia. The CDR3: CASSLGQGGNEQYF. The CDR3 nucleotides read TGTGCCAGCAGCTTAGGGCAGGGGGGTAACGAGCAGTACTTC.